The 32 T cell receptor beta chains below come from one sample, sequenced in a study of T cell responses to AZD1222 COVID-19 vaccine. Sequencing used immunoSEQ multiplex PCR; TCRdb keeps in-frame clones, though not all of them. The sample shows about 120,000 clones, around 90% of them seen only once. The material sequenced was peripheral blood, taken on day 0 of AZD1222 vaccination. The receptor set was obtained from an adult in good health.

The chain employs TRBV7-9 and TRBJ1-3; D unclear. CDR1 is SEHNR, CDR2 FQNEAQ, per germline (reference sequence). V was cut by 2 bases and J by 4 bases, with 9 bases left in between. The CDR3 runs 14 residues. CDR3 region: CASSLNAGGNTIYF. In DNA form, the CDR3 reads TGTGCCAGCAGCTTAAATGCAGGCGGAAACACCATATATTTT.

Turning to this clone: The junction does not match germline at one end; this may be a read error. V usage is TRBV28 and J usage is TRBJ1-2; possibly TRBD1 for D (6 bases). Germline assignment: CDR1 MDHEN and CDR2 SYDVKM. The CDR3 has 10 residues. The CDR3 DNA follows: TGTGCCAGCAGTCGCAGACAGGTTTTCTTC. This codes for CASSRRQVFF.

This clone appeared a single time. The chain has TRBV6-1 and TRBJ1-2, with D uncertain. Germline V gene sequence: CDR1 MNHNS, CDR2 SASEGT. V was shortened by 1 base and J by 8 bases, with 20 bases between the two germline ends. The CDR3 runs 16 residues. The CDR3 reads CASSEGSESWVDGYTF. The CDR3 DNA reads TGTGCCAGCAGTGAAGGGTCGGAGTCGTGGGTTGACGGCTACACCTTC.

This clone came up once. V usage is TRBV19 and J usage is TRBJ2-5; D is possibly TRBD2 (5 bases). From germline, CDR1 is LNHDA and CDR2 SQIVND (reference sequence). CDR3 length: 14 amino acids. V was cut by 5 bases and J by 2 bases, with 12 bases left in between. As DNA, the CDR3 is TGTGCCAGTAGTCGCCAGCGGCTACAAGAGACCCAGTACTTC. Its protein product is CASSRQRLQETQYF.

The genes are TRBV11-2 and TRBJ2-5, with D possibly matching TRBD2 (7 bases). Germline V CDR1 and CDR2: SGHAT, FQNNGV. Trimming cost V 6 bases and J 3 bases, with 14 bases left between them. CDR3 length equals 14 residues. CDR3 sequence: CASSLRGGEETQYF. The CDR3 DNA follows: TGTGCCAGCAGTCTAAGGGGGGGAGAAGAGACCCAGTACTTC.

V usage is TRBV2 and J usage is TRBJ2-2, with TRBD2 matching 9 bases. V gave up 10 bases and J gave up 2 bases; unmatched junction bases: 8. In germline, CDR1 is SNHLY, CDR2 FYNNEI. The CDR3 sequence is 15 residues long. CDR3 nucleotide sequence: TGTGCCACCCGGCTAGCGGGAACAAACACCGGGGAGCTGTTTTTT. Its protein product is CATRLAGTNTGELFF.

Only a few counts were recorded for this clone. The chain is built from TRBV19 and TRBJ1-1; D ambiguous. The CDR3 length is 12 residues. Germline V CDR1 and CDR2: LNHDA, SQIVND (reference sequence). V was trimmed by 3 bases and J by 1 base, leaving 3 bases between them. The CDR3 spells CASSMANTEAFF. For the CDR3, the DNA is TGTGCCAGTAGTATGGCGAACACTGAAGCTTTCTTT. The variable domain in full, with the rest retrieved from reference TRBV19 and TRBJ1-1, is DGGITQSPKYLFRKEGQNVTLSCEQNLNHDAMYWYRQDPGQGLRLIYYSQIVNDFQKGDIAEGYSVSREKKESFPLTVTSAQKNPTAFYLCASSMANTEAFFGQGTRLTVV.

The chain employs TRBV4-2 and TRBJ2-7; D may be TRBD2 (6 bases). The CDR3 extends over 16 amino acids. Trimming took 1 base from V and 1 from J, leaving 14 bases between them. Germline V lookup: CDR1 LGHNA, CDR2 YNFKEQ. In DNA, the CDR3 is TGTGCCAGCAGCCAAGGGGCCGGGACTCCGTCCTACGAGCAGTACTTC. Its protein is CASSQGAGTPSYEQYF.

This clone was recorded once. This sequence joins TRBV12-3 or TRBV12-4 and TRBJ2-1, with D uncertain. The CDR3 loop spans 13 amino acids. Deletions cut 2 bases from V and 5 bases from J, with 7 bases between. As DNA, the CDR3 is TGTGCCAGCAGTTTACAGGAAAACAATGAGCAGTTCTTC. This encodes CASSLQENNEQFF.

Here the CDR3 reads CASSGTSAPSTDTQYF. DNA for the CDR3: TGTGCCAGCAGCGGCACTAGCGCTCCTAGCACAGATACGCAGTATTTT. The chain recombines TRBV9 with TRBJ2-3; 7 bases map to TRBD2. The CDR3 runs to 16 residues. CDR1 is SGDLS and CDR2 is YYNGEE in the germline V gene. V lost 3 bases and J lost 0; bases outside the gene matches: 7.

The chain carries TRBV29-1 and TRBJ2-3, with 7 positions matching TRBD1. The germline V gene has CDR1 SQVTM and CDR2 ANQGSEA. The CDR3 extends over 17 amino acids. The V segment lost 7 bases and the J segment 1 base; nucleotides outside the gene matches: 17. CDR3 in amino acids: CSGTGIGGDGGTDTQYF. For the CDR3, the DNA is TGCAGCGGGACGGGAATAGGGGGCGACGGTGGCACAGATACGCAGTATTTT.

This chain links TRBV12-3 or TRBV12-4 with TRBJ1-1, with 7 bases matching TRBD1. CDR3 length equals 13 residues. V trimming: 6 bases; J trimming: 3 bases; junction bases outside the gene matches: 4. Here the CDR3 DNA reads TGTGCCAGCAGGGACACAGGGGACACTGAAGCTTTCTTT. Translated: CASRDTGDTEAFF.

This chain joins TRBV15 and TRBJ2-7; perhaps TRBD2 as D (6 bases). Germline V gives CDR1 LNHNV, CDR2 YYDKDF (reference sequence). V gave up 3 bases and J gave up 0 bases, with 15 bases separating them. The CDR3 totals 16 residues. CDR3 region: CATSREGTPSSYEQYF. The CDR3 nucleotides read TGTGCCACCAGCAGGGAAGGGACTCCAAGCTCCTACGAGCAGTACTTC.

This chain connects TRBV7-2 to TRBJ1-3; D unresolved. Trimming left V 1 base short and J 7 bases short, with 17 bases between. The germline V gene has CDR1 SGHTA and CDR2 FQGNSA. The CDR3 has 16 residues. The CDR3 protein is CASSLVITPEGNTIYF. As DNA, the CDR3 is TGTGCCAGCAGCTTAGTGATAACCCCGGAAGGGAACACCATATATTTT.

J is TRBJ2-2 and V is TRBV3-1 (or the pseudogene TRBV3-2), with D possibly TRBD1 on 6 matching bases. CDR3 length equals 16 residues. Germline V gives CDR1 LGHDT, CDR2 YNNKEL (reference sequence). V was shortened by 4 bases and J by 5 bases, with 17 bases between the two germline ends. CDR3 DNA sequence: TGTGCCAGCAGCCCCCTCGTAGGCAGGGGAACCGGGGAGCTGTTTTTT. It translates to CASSPLVGRGTGELFF.

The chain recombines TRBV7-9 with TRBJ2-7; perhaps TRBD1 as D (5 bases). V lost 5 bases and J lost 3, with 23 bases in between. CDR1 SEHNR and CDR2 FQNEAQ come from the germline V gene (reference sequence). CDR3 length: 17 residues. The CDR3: CASSRIRDQGKDYEQYF. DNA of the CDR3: TGTGCCAGCAGCCGAATCAGAGATCAGGGTAAGGACTACGAGCAGTACTTC.

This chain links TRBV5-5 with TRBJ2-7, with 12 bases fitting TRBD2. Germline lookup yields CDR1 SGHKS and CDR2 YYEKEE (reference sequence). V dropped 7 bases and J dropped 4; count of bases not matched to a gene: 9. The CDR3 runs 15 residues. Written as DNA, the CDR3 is TGTGCCAGCCATTCCCGACTAGCGGGAGTGTACGAGCAGTACTTC. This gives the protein CASHSRLAGVYEQYF.

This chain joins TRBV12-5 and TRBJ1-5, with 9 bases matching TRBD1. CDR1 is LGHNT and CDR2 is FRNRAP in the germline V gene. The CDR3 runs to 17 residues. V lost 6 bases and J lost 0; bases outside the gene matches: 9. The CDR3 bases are TGTGCTAGTGGGTATCCGGGACAGGGTTATAGCAATCAGCCCCAGCATTTT. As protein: CASGYPGQGYSNQPQHF.

CDR3 amino acids: CASSLGSHNYGYTF. The CDR3 coding sequence is TGTGCCAGCAGTCTGGGGTCCCATAACTATGGCTACACCTTC. The chain has TRBV27 and TRBJ1-2; D remains unclear. This CDR3 is 14 amino acids long. CDR1 and CDR2 (germline): MNHEY, SMNVEV (reference sequence). Trimming pared 5 bases from V and 1 base from J, leaving 11 bases between.

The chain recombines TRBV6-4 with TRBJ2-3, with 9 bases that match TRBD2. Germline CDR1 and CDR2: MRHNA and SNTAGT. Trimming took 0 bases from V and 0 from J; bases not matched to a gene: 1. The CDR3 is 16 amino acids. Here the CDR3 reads CASSDSAGGSTDTQYF. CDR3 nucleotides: TGTGCCAGCAGTGACTCTGCGGGAGGGAGCACAGATACGCAGTATTTT.

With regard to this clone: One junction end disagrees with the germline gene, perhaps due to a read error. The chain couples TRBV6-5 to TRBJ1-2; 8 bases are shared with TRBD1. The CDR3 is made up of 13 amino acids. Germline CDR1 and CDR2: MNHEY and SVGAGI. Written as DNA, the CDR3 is TGTGCCAGCAGTTACAATCCTCAGGGGGCATGGGTCTTC. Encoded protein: CASSYNPQGAWVF.

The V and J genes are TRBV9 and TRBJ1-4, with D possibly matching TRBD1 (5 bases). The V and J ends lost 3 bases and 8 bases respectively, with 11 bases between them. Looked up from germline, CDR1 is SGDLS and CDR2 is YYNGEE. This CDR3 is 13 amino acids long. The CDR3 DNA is TGTGCCAGCAGCGGGACATTCGGAGAAAAACTGTTTTTT. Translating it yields CASSGTFGEKLFF. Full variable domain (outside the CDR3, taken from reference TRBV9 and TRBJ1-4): DSGVTQTPKHLITATGQRVTLRCSPRSGDLSVYWYQQSLDQGLQFLIQYYNGEERAKGNILERFSAQQFPDLHSELNLSSLELGDSALYFCASSGTFGEKLFFGSGTQLSVL.

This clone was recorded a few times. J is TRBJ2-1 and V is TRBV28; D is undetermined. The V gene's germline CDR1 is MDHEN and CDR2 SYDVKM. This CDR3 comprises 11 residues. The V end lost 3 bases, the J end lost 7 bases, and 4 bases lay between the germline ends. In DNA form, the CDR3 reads TGTGCCAGCAGTTTGGGGAATGAGCAGTTCTTC. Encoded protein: CASSLGNEQFF.

CDR3 sequence: CASRPGGRSTDTQYF. In nucleotides, the CDR3 is TGTGCCAGCAGACCGGGCGGGAGGAGCACAGATACGCAGTATTTT. V and J are TRBV5-4 and TRBJ2-3; 8 bases map to TRBD2. This CDR3 spans 15 amino acids. Germline V gene lookup returns CDR1 SGHNT and CDR2 YYREEE (reference sequence). Trimming took 5 bases from V and 0 from J; bases not matched to a gene: 5.

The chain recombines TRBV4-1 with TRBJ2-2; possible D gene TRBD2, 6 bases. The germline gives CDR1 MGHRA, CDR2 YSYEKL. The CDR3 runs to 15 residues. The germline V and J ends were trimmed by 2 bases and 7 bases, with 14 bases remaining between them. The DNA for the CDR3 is TGCGCCAGCAGCCAACCCCTGAGGGGACTCGGGGAGCTGTTTTTT. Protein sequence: CASSQPLRGLGELFF.

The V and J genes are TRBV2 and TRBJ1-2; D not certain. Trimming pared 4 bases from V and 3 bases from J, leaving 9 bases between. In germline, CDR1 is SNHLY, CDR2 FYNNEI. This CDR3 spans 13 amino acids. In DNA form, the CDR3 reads TGTGCCAGCAGTGCCCGTAGCGACTATGGCTACACCTTC. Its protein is CASSARSDYGYTF. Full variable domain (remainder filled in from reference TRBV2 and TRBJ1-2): EPEVTQTPSHQVTQMGQEVILRCVPISNHLYFYWYRQILGQKVEFLVSFYNNEISEKSEIFDDQFSVERPDGSNFTLKIRSTKLEDSAMYFCASSARSDYGYTFGSGTRLTVV.

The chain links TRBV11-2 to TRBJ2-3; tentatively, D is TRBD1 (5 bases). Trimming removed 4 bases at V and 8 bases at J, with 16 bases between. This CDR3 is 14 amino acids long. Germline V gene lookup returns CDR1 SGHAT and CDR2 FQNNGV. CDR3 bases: TGTGCCAGCAGCTCCCTGCAGGGAATGGGTACGCAGTATTTT. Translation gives CASSSLQGMGTQYF.

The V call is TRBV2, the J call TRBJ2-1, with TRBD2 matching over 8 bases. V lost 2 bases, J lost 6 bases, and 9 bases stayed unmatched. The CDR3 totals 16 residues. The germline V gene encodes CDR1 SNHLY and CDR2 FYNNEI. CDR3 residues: CASSEIGRAFRNEQFF. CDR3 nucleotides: TGTGCCAGCAGTGAAATCGGGAGGGCCTTCCGCAATGAGCAGTTCTTC.

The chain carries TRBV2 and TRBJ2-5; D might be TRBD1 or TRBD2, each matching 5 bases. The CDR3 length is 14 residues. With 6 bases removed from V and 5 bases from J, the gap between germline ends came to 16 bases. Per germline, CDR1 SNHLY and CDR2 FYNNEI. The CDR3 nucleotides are TGTGCCAGCAGGCCGGGACCTTCTACCGAGACCCAGTACTTC. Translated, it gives CASRPGPSTETQYF.

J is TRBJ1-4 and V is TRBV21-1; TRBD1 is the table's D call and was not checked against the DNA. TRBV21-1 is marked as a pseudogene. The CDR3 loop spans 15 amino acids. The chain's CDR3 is CASSIRDRVYEKLFF. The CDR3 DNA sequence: TGTGCCAGCAGCATCCGGGACAGGGTGTACGAAAAACTGTTTTTT.

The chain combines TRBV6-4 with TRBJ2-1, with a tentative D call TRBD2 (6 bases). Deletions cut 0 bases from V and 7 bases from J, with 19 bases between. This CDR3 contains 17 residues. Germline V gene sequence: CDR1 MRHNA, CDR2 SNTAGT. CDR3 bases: TGTGCCAGCAGTGACTCTAGTGAACTAGCTGGGGGTAATGAGCAGTTCTTC. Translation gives CASSDSSELAGGNEQFF.

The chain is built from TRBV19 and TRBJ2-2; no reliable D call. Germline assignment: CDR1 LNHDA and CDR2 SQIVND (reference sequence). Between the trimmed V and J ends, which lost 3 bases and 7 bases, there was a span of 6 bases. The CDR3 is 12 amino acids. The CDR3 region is CASSMLGGELFF. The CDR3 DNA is TGTGCCAGTAGTATGCTGGGCGGGGAGCTGTTTTTT.